Listed below are T cell receptor beta chains from one sample, sequenced in a study of T cell repertoires in cytomegalovirus infection. Antigen specificity for these receptors is unknown. TCRdb ran MiXCR on the reads and lists one entry per CDR3 protein. This sample has about 37,000 distinct CDR3 sequences; less than 60% occur once, and the top ten carry approximately 90%. The specimen comprised CD8+ T cells from cultured PBMCs, sampled from culture after CMV antigen stimulation. The receptors were gathered from a human donor in good health (CMV status not recorded). Some clones in this sample may be carry-over from other donors' samples. CDR3s include the opening cysteine and the closing phenylalanine or tryptophan. A D gene is named only where the DNA matches it firmly. Some rows have no size entry. The others give once, few or many, or a class for an expanded clone.

abundance	v_gene	d_gene	j_gene	CDR3aa	CDR3nt
few	TRBV6-2/TRBV6-3	NA	TRBJ1-6	CASTTGNSPLHF	TGTGCCAGCACCACAGGGAATTCACCCCTCCACTTT
few	TRBV2	NA	TRBJ1-1	CASLSREAFF	TGTGCCAGCCTCTCCAGAGAAGCTTTCTTT
NA	TRBV2	TRBD1	TRBJ1-2	CARHALSGQSF	TGTGCCCGCCACGCGCTTTCGGGACAGTCCTTC
NA	TRBV6-5	NA	TRBJ2-6	CASSFRLEAGANVLTF	TGTGCCAGCAGTTTCCGACTAGAGGCTGGGGCCAACGTCCTGACTTTC
NA	TRBV7-6	NA	TRBJ1-1	CASSGSTEAFF	TGTGCCAGCAGCGGCAGCACTGAAGCTTTCTTT
few	TRBV6-1	NA	TRBJ1-6	CASRPPEQRNSPLHF	TGTGCCAGCAGACCACCGGAGCAGCGGAATTCACCCCTCCACTTT
NA	TRBV11-1	NA	TRBJ2-2	CASSPFAVHAGELFF	TGTGCCAGCAGCCCGTTTGCCGTCCACGCCGGGGAGCTGTTTTTT
NA	TRBV24-1	NA	TRBJ2-1	CATTDSNNEQFF	TGTGCCACCACCGACAGCAACAATGAGCAGTTCTTC
NA	TRBV2	TRBD1	TRBJ2-7	CASRVPSGTVTYEQYF	TGTGCCAGCAGGGTCCCCTCCGGGACAGTCACCTACGAGCAGTACTTC
NA	TRBV4-1	TRBD1	TRBJ1-2	CASSRTLDRGLVYGYTF	TGCGCCAGCAGCCGAACTCTAGACAGGGGGCTTGTCTATGGCTACACCTTC
once	TRBV10-3	NA	TRBJ2-1	CATLRRADNEQFF	TGTGCCACCCTCCGGCGGGCCGACAATGAGCAGTTCTTC
NA	TRBV7-3	NA	TRBJ1-2	CASSPGRTDGYTF	TGTGCCAGCAGCCCCGGACGTACCGATGGCTACACCTTC
few	TRBV6-1	TRBD1	TRBJ1-2	CASSETGVGYTF	TGTGCCAGCAGCGAAACAGGGGTTGGCTACACCTTC
NA	TRBV7-6	TRBD2	TRBJ2-1	CASSSRLAGGYNEQFF	TGTGCCAGCAGCTCACGACTAGCGGGAGGGTACAATGAGCAGTTCTTC
NA	TRBV28	NA	TRBJ1-1	CASSFSGRNTEAFF	TGTGCCAGCAGTTTCTCCGGGCGGAACACTGAAGCTTTCTTT
NA	TRBV4-1	NA	TRBJ1-6	CASSLDSYNSPLHF	TGCGCCAGCAGCCTGGACAGCTATAATTCACCCCTCCACTTT
NA	TRBV20-1	NA	TRBJ1-5	CSARKGDQPQHF	TGCAGTGCTAGAAAGGGTGATCAGCCCCAGCATTTT